The rows below give T cell receptor beta chains drawn from one sample of a study of blood T cells in healthy people across ages. Each CDR3 protein gets one entry after TCRdb re-called the 5' RACE reads with MiXCR. Of 850,000 or so distinct CDR3 sequences detected, 29% appear once; the ten largest clones hold roughly 17%. Sequencing was performed on blood. The receptor source for this set is a woman of 80 years or more in good health. Both conserved end residues are part of each CDR3. Each record gives: D gene, V gene, clone size, J gene, CDR3 DNA, CDR3 protein. D genes are given only for firm matches. Clone size is shown for a subset of rows, as once, few, many or a class of expanded clone.

.,TRBV7-9,many,TRBJ2-2,TGTGCCAGCAGCTTAGCGGAAGGCGGGGAGCTGTTTTTT,CASSLAEGGELFF
TRBD1,TRBV4-3,.,TRBJ1-2,TGCGCCAGCAGCCAAGATCGAGCAACCAGGACAGGGACGGGAGGCTACACCTTC,CASSQDRATRTGTGGYTF
.,TRBV28,many,TRBJ2-7,TGTGCCAGCAGTTCCGCCCATTTGCAGGCGAAAAACTACGAGCAGTACTTC,CASSSAHLQAKNYEQYF
TRBD1,TRBV11-2,.,TRBJ2-7,TGTGCCAGCAGCTTAGATCCAGGGGGCTACTACGAGCAGTACTTC,CASSLDPGGYYEQYF
TRBD1,TRBV4-3,many,TRBJ2-3,TGCGCCAGCAGCCAGGATATTCAGGGGGAAGGTACGCAGTATTTT,CASSQDIQGEGTQYF
.,TRBV4-3,.,TRBJ1-4,TGCGCCAGCAGCCAAGTCCTGACGGGGAGTGAAAAACTGTTTTTT,CASSQVLTGSEKLFF
.,TRBV12-3/TRBV12-4,once,TRBJ1-5,TGTGCCTGCAGTTTAGTCCGGGGAGCGCAGCCCCAGCATTTT,CACSLVRGAQPQHF
.,TRBV27,.,TRBJ1-4,TGTGCCAGCAGTTTATCGGGCAGGGATCTAACTAATGAAAAACTGTTTTTT,CASSLSGRDLTNEKLFF
.,TRBV6-2/TRBV6-3,few,TRBJ2-1,TGTGCCAGTGCTTCAGGGGGGGCCAGGAATGAGCAGTTCTTC,CASASGGARNEQFF
TRBD2,TRBV20-1,many,TRBJ2-7,TGCAGTGCTCACCCGGGACTAGACTACGAGCAGTACTTC,CSAHPGLDYEQYF
.,TRBV20-1,once,TRBJ2-3,TGCAGTGCTAGAGAGCTTTGGGCCCCGAACACAGATACGCAGTATTTT,CSARELWAPNTDTQYF
.,TRBV5-5,many,TRBJ1-5,TGTGCCAGCAGCTTGGACGCCCTGCGGGTCAGCAATCAGCCCCAGCATTTT,CASSLDALRVSNQPQHF
.,TRBV12-3/TRBV12-4,many,TRBJ1-2,TGTGCCAGCGCAATGAACTATGGCTACACCTTC,CASAMNYGYTF
TRBD1,TRBV12-3/TRBV12-4,.,TRBJ2-7,TGTGCCAGCAGTAGACGGACAGGGGAAAGCGAGCAGTACTTC,CASSRRTGESEQYF
.,TRBV20-1,.,TRBJ1-2,TGCAGTGCGCTGGGGAACTGGCAGGATGGCTACACCTTC,CSALGNWQDGYTF
TRBD1,TRBV25-1,many,TRBJ1-2,TGTGCCAGCAGCCTAACCGGGACAGGGAGGGCTAGTGGCTACACCTTC,CASSLTGTGRASGYTF
TRBD1,TRBV6-2/TRBV6-3,many,TRBJ2-7,TGTGCCAGCAGAACCGGGACAGGCTATGGGATGGAGCAGTACTTC,CASRTGTGYGMEQYF
.,TRBV28,.,TRBJ2-3,TGTGCCAGCAGTTTGGACACCTCCGGCACAGATACGCAGTATTTT,CASSLDTSGTDTQYF
TRBD1,TRBV7-2,many,TRBJ2-1,TGTGCCAGCAGCCCGGAAGGGACAGCTACTTCCTACAATGAGCAGTTCTTC,CASSPEGTATSYNEQFF
.,TRBV12-3/TRBV12-4,many,TRBJ1-5,TGTGCCAGCAGTCGGCAAACCAATCAGCCCCAGCATTTT,CASSRQTNQPQHF
.,TRBV5-1,.,TRBJ1-1,TGCGCCAGCAGCTTGCATTATGGGTCACCAGGCACTGAAGCTTTCTTT,CASSLHYGSPGTEAFF
TRBD2,TRBV9,.,TRBJ2-3,TGTGCCAGCAGCGTAGCTCTAGCGGGGTCAGATACGCAGTATTTT,CASSVALAGSDTQYF
.,TRBV4-3,.,TRBJ2-7,TGCGCCAGCAGCCAAGGGATAGGTGGCTACGAGCAGTACTTC,CASSQGIGGYEQYF
.,TRBV15,many,TRBJ2-7,TGTGCCACCAGCCCCGGCGGGTCCTACGAGCAGTACTTC,CATSPGGSYEQYF
TRBD2,TRBV7-9,many,TRBJ2-3,TGTGCCAGCAGACCCGGGACTAGCGGGGTTTCAGATACGCAGTATTTT,CASRPGTSGVSDTQYF
.,TRBV7-2,.,TRBJ2-7,TGTGCCAGCAGCTCCAACGTTGGGGGAGCCTACGAGCAGTACTTC,CASSSNVGGAYEQYF
TRBD1,TRBV7-9,many,TRBJ2-7,TGTGCCAGCAGCCCAGACAGGGACGAGCAGTACTTC,CASSPDRDEQYF
TRBD1,TRBV7-2,many,TRBJ1-6,TGTGCCAGCAGCGCGCAGGGGGCCAGGCTCAACTATAATTCACCCCTCCACTTT,CASSAQGARLNYNSPLHF
.,TRBV7-2,many,TRBJ2-3,TGTGCCAGCAGCTTAGATGTTGCTAATACGCAGTATTTT,CASSLDVANTQYF
.,TRBV4-1,many,TRBJ1-6,TGCGCCAGCAGCCAAGGGGATTTAAATTCACCCCTCCACTTT,CASSQGDLNSPLHF
.,TRBV7-2,many,TRBJ2-7,TGTGCCAGCAGCTTAAACGCGGGGCCGTACGAGCAGTACTTC,CASSLNAGPYEQYF
.,TRBV11-2,many,TRBJ2-7,TGTGCCAGCAGCCCGAGGGGGGGTGTAGTGAAATCCGAGCAGTACTTC,CASSPRGGVVKSEQYF
.,TRBV6-2/TRBV6-3,many,TRBJ2-7,TGTGCCAGCACCTACTCCGGGACGGGCTCCTACGAGCAGTACTTC,CASTYSGTGSYEQYF
.,TRBV18,many,TRBJ2-7,TGTGCCAGCTCACCACCGGGGGGCCGCGTTTCGTACGAGCAGTACTTC,CASSPPGGRVSYEQYF
.,TRBV30,.,TRBJ2-2,TGTGCCTGGAGTGTAGAGGTTACCGGGGAGCTGTTTTTT,CAWSVEVTGELFF
.,TRBV10-3,many,TRBJ1-2,TGTGCCATCAGCCGACAGCAAGGGGGAGTGGATGGCTACACCTTC,CAISRQQGGVDGYTF
.,TRBV7-2,.,TRBJ2-3,TGTGCCAGCAGCCAACTCGGGGCGTCAGGGCTTTCAGATACGCAGTATTTT,CASSQLGASGLSDTQYF
.,TRBV7-9,.,TRBJ1-2,TGTGCCAGCAGCCTCTTCGGAGATAACTATGGCTACACCTTC,CASSLFGDNYGYTF
.,TRBV12-3/TRBV12-4,.,TRBJ2-5,TGTGCCAGCACCCCTCTTTCACCATCGCGGACCAATGAGCAGTACTTC,CASTPLSPSRTNEQYF
TRBD1,TRBV9,.,TRBJ1-2,TGTGCCAGCAGCCGCAATGGACAGGATCTCTATGGCTACACCTTC,CASSRNGQDLYGYTF
.,TRBV10-2,.,TRBJ1-3,TGCGCCAGCAGTGAGTCATTGGGGGGCCTGGACACCATATATTTT,CASSESLGGLDTIYF
TRBD1,TRBV12-3/TRBV12-4,few,TRBJ1-5,TGTGCCAGCATTCGACAGGGTTATAGCAATCAGCCCCAGCATTTT,CASIRQGYSNQPQHF
TRBD2,TRBV11-2,few,TRBJ2-1,TGTGCCAGCAGCTCACTACGAGCGGGGGGTACGGGAGAGCAGTTCTTC,CASSSLRAGGTGEQFF
.,TRBV24-1,few,TRBJ1-1,TGTGCCACCAGCACAAAAACGAACACTGAAGCTTTCTTT,CATSTKTNTEAFF
TRBD2,TRBV24-1,.,TRBJ2-7,TGTGCCACCAGGGTAGCGGGAGTCCGCTACGAGCAGTACTTC,CATRVAGVRYEQYF
TRBD2,TRBV12-3/TRBV12-4,many,TRBJ2-3,TGTGCCAGCAGACCCCTGGGTAGCGGGGGGCTAACAGATACGCAGTATTTT,CASRPLGSGGLTDTQYF